One TCR beta chain is described in this entry. Germline CDR1 reads SGHRS; CDR2 reads YFSETQ. Germline trimming cut 0 bases from V and 2 bases from J; bases unmatched to any gene: 3. This CDR3 region has 15 residues. Random hexamers served to reverse transcribe roughly 0.5 to 1 ug RNA. The immunoSEQ assay covered 54 Vbeta and 13 Jbeta segments for CDR3. TCRdb reprocessed the immunoSEQ multiplex PCR reads with MiXCR, giving one entry per CDR3 protein. Counted here are tens of thousands of distinct CDR3 sequences, approximately 96% occurring once; the ten biggest clones make up roughly 0.62%. This entry belongs to a study of CD8 T cells in Susac syndrome. CD8+ and CD4+ T cells circulating in blood were sequenced for TCR beta.

The receptor's source is a human donor with Susac syndrome. The chain employs TRBV5-1 and TRBJ2-5, with 8 bases aligning to TRBD2. The sequencing sample was made of CD8+ T cells from PBMCs. The CDR3 DNA sequence: TGCGCCAGCAGCTTGGGGACTAGCCCGCAAGAGACCCAGTACTTC. It specifies CASSLGTSPQETQYF.